Listed here are 18 T cell receptor beta chains from one sample, sequenced in a study of blood T cell repertoires in COVID-19 (dated by TCRdb to the early 2020s). Library prep was done by the immunoSEQ multiplex PCR assay. TCRdb mirrors the immuneACCESS table, restricted to in-frame sequences. Some clones are absent from its copies; in checked studies, under half trace to an unresolved V gene, and the reason for the others is unknown. The sample records 150,000 to 200,000 clones, more than 75% of which are singletons. Around 4.8% of the sample comes from the top ten. Sequences were obtained from peripheral blood. These TCRs come from a human donor in a cohort sampled during active COVID-19.

The chain combines TRBV5-6 with TRBJ1-2; the match to TRBD1 covers 10 bases. Germline values: CDR1 SGHDT, CDR2 YYEEEE. CDR3 length: 15 amino acids. Trimming took 2 bases from V and 5 from J; bases not matched to a gene: 6. The CDR3 spells CASSLRDRGGYGYTF. CDR3 bases: TGTGCCAGCAGCTTACGGGACAGGGGTGGGTATGGCTACACCTTC.

The chain uses TRBV30 and TRBJ2-1; 10 bases are a match to TRBD1. The V and J ends lost 2 bases and 2 bases, in that order; junction bases with no gene match: 3. This CDR3 has 15 residues. Germline V gene sequence: CDR1 GTSNPN, CDR2 SVGIG (reference sequence). CDR3 sequence: CAWSPGQGTYNEQFF. DNA for the CDR3: TGTGCCTGGAGTCCGGGACAGGGGACCTACAATGAGCAGTTCTTC.

This rearrangement joins TRBV10-3 to TRBJ2-1; D may be TRBD2 (6 bases). The CDR3 sequence is 13 residues long. Germline V CDR1 and CDR2: ENHRY, SYGVKD. The germline V and J ends were trimmed by 6 bases and 9 bases, with 15 bases remaining between them. CDR3 sequence (DNA): TGTGCCATCAGCCCAAGGGAGGTGCTTGAGCAGTTCTTC. It codes for CAISPREVLEQFF.

The V and J genes are TRBV7-9 and TRBJ2-5, with no clear D. The CDR3 has 13 residues. Germline assignment: CDR1 SEHNR and CDR2 FQNEAQ (reference sequence). The V and J ends lost 3 bases and 3 bases respectively, with 8 bases between them. For the CDR3, the DNA is TGTGCCAGCAGCTTCAGTCAGGAAGAGACCCAGTACTTC. Amino acid sequence: CASSFSQEETQYF.

This clone was seen only a few times. The chain recombines TRBV27 with TRBJ2-7; TRBD2 matches at 10 bases. The CDR3 spans 15 residues. The trim removed 3 bases at V and 0 bases at J, leaving 2 bases unmatched. Looked up from germline, CDR1 is MNHEY and CDR2 is SMNVEV (reference sequence). DNA for the CDR3: TGTGCCAGCAGTTTGGCTAGCGGGAGCTCCTACGAGCAGTACTTC. Protein sequence: CASSLASGSSYEQYF.

The chain joins TRBV15 to TRBJ2-5, with D possibly matching TRBD2 (6 bases). Trimming pared 5 bases from V and 0 bases from J, leaving 10 bases between. This CDR3 is built from 14 residues. Germline CDR1 LNHNV, CDR2 YYDKDF (reference sequence). In DNA, the CDR3 is TGTGCCACCAGCCCCCGGGACTACCAAGAGACCCAGTACTTC. It encodes CATSPRDYQETQYF. Combining the CDR3 with reference TRBV15 and TRBJ2-5 gives the whole variable domain DAMVIQNPRYQVTQFGKPVTLSCSQTLNHNVMYWYQQKSSQAPKLLFHYYDKDFNNEADTPDNFQSRRPNTSFCFLDIRSPGLGDTAMYLCATSPRDYQETQYFGPGTRLLVL.

This sequence joins TRBV6-5 and TRBJ2-7, with 13 bases matching TRBD2. Trimming cost V 8 bases and J 4 bases; bases outside gene matches: 8. Germline V gene sequence: CDR1 MNHEY, CDR2 SVGAGI. CDR3 length: 15 amino acids. CDR3 sequence (DNA): TGTGCCAGCGTTACTAGCGGGAGGGTGGGATACGAGCAGTACTTC. As protein: CASVTSGRVGYEQYF.

This clone is a singleton in its sample. The CDR3 bases are TGTGCCAGCAGCTTGAGCAGGGGGCGTTCACCCCTCCACTTT. This translates into CASSLSRGRSPLHF. V gene TRBV5-6 combines with J gene TRBJ1-6; 8 nucleotides align to TRBD1. V shed 1 base, J shed 9 bases, and the junction held 3 bases outside the gene matches. Germline loops: CDR1 SGHDT, CDR2 YYEEEE. The CDR3 has 14 residues. Full variable domain (remainder filled in from reference TRBV5-6 and TRBJ1-6): DAGVTQSPTHLIKTRGQQVTLRCSPKSGHDTVSWYQQALGQGPQFIFQYYEEEERQRGNFPDRFSGHQFPNYSSELNVNALLLGDSALYLCASSLSRGRSPLHFGNGTRLTVT.

This chain joins TRBV28 and TRBJ2-5; tentatively, D is TRBD2 (5 bases). CDR3 length equals 15 residues. The ends were cut back, 3 bases at V and 1 base at J, with 12 bases in the middle. The germline gives CDR1 MDHEN, CDR2 SYDVKM. CDR3 region: CASSFLRLAQETQYF. The CDR3 DNA reads as TGTGCCAGCAGTTTTTTGCGGCTAGCCCAAGAGACCCAGTACTTC.

The chain employs TRBV7-6 and TRBJ2-5; the D is unclear. The V and J ends lost 2 bases and 0 bases respectively, with 4 bases between them. Germline V gene sequence: CDR1 SGHVS, CDR2 FNYEAQ. This CDR3 has 13 amino acids. CDR3 amino acids: CASSLSYQETQYF. CDR3 sequence (DNA): TGTGCCAGCAGCTTATCTTACCAAGAGACCCAGTACTTC.

The J gene is TRBJ1-1, the V gene TRBV6-5; D is possibly TRBD1 (6 bases). Trimming removed 8 bases from V and 0 bases from J, with 16 bases in between. CDR3 length: 15 residues. Germline CDR1 is MNHEY and CDR2 is SVGAGI. CDR3 in DNA: TGTGCCAGCTATCCGAGGGGGTTGTTGAACACTGAAGCTTTCTTT. The encoded protein is CASYPRGLLNTEAFF.

The genes are TRBV11-2 and TRBJ1-1; TRBD1 is a possible D gene (5 bases). This CDR3 is 15 amino acids long. Trimming took off 5 bases at V and 4 bases at J, with 17 bases between the two ends. Germline V gives CDR1 SGHAT, CDR2 FQNNGV. CDR3 bases: TGTGCCAGCAGCCTCGACCCAGGGTGGTCCACTGAAGCTTTCTTT. Amino acids: CASSLDPGWSTEAFF.

The CDR3 sequence is CASSLVGGLETQYF. The DNA for the CDR3 is TGCGCCAGCAGCTTGGTAGGCGGTTTGGAGACCCAGTACTTC. V is TRBV5-1 and J is TRBJ2-5, with no clear D. Germline assignment: CDR1 SGHRS and CDR2 YFSETQ. The CDR3 is 14 residues long. Trimming took off 0 bases at V and 5 bases at J, with 11 bases between the two ends.

This chain uses TRBV2 with TRBJ2-1, with TRBD1 matching 8 bases. Trimming cost V 6 bases and J 9 bases; bases outside gene matches: 4. The CDR3 length is 12 residues. The germline CDR1 and CDR2 sequences are SNHLY and FYNNEI. The CDR3 protein is CASRGQGGEQFF. CDR3 in DNA: TGTGCCAGCAGAGGACAGGGTGGTGAGCAGTTCTTC.

V and J are TRBV5-5 and TRBJ1-1; TRBD1 is a possible D gene (5 bases). This CDR3 region has 14 residues. The germline V gene encodes CDR1 SGHKS and CDR2 YYEKEE (reference sequence). Trimming cost V 1 base and J 5 bases, with 12 bases left between them. The CDR3 spells CASSLTLGGTEAFF. The DNA for the CDR3 is TGTGCCAGCAGCTTGACCCTGGGGGGAACTGAAGCTTTCTTT.

The rearrangement links TRBV10-3 to TRBJ1-2; D remains unclear. In germline, CDR1 is ENHRY, CDR2 SYGVKD. This CDR3 has 11 residues. The V and J ends lost 11 bases and 8 bases respectively, with 15 bases between them. The CDR3 spells CASGDKGGYTF. CDR3 nucleotides: TGTGCCTCCGGGGATAAGGGCGGCTACACCTTC.

The chain uses TRBV7-2 and TRBJ2-5; TRBD1 matches at 8 bases. The CDR3 sequence is 13 residues long. From germline, CDR1 is SGHTA and CDR2 FQGNSA. The trim removed 3 bases at V and 7 bases at J, leaving 4 bases unmatched. The CDR3 DNA follows: TGTGCCAGCAGCTTTGGACAGGGCCGGACCCAGTACTTC. As protein: CASSFGQGRTQYF.

The gene calls are TRBV21-1 and TRBJ2-7; the table's TRBD2 call for D was not verified on the DNA. TRBV21-1 is a pseudogene segment. This CDR3 has 17 amino acids. CDR3 coding DNA: TGTGCCAGCAGCAAAGGCGGACTAGCGGGGATATGCTACGAGCAGTACTTC. Protein product: CASSKGGLAGICYEQYF.